These 24 T cell receptor beta chains originate from one sample sequenced in a study of T cells in Graves' hyperthyroidism and ophthalmopathy. TCR beta CDR3 region amplification was performed from RNA transcripts. The HTBI set primed first-round TCR CDR3 RT-PCR. In TCRdb, the multiplex PCR reads were re-called with MiXCR into one record per CDR3 protein. Among 250,000 to 300,000 distinct CDR3 sequences listed, roughly 18% were seen once. Sequenced input: blood. These TCRs come from a man in his fifties or sixties with Graves' ophthalmopathy.

A few counts support this clonotype. The CDR3 bases are TGCAGTGCTCCCCGGCCAGGAAACTATGGCTACACCTTC. This translates into CSAPRPGNYGYTF. The J gene is TRBJ1-2, the V gene TRBV20-1; no reliable D call. V was cut by 5 bases and J by 2 bases, with 12 bases left in between. Per the germline V gene, CDR1 is DFQATT and CDR2 is SNEGSKA (reference sequence). This CDR3 has 13 amino acids.

This clonotype was recorded many times. The CDR3 reads CASRDRTGTVQETQYF. Written as DNA, the CDR3 is TGTGCCAGCAGAGACAGGACAGGGACAGTCCAAGAGACCCAGTACTTC. V usage is TRBV2 and J usage is TRBJ2-5, with 8 bases aligning to TRBD1. Germline V CDR1 and CDR2: SNHLY, FYNNEI. Unmatched junction bases numbered 10, after V lost 6 bases and J lost 1 base. The CDR3 length is 16 residues.

This clonotype was picked up a small number of times. CDR3 nucleotides: TGTGCCAGCAGCTTGACAGGGTTGGGCTCCTACGAGCAGTACTTC. Protein product: CASSLTGLGSYEQYF. The chain joins TRBV13 to TRBJ2-7, with TRBD1 identical over 7 bases. V lost 3 bases and J lost 0; bases outside the gene matches: 5. The germline V gene has CDR1 PRHDT and CDR2 FYEKMQ (reference sequence). This CDR3 has 15 residues.

This chain joins TRBV5-1 and TRBJ2-2, with TRBD2 identical over 9 bases. Losses at the gene ends were 2 bases for V and 2 bases for J; bases not matched to a gene: 7. The germline CDR1 and CDR2 sequences are SGHRS and YFSETQ. The CDR3 length is 17 residues. The CDR3 is CASSFNSGRLNTGELFF. CDR3 bases: TGCGCCAGCAGCTTCAATAGCGGGAGACTTAACACCGGGGAGCTGTTTTTT.

The J gene is TRBJ2-2, the V gene TRBV4-2, with D possibly TRBD2 on 5 matching bases. V lost 0 bases and J lost 3, with 8 bases in between. This CDR3 contains 15 residues. Germline V CDR1 and CDR2: LGHNA, YNFKEQ. In DNA, the CDR3 is TGTGCCAGCAGCCAAGAAGGCGGGTACACCGGGGAGCTGTTTTTT. Its protein product is CASSQEGGYTGELFF.

A few counts support this clonotype. V and J are TRBV20-1 and TRBJ2-3; TRBD2 matches at 11 bases. V lost 3 bases, J lost 6 bases, and 8 bases stayed unmatched. The CDR3 is 15 amino acids. In germline, CDR1 is DFQATT, CDR2 SNEGSKA (reference sequence). CDR3 sequence reads: CSASSLAGGSDTQYF. The CDR3 DNA is TGCAGTGCTAGCTCCCTAGCGGGAGGATCGGATACGCAGTATTTT.

This chain uses TRBV5-1 with TRBJ2-3, with TRBD2 identical over 11 bases. CDR1 and CDR2 from the germline V gene are SGHRS and YFSETQ. J lost 3 bases, V lost 4 bases, and 7 bases had no gene match. The CDR3 covers 16 residues. CDR3 sequence (DNA): TGCGCCAGCAGCGTTAGCGGGAGGGATGGGACAGATACGCAGTATTTT. As protein: CASSVSGRDGTDTQYF.

In its sample, this clonotype was seen a few times. The chain uses TRBV7-6 and TRBJ2-3, with 13 bases that match TRBD2. Per germline, CDR1 SGHVS and CDR2 FNYEAQ. The CDR3 covers 18 residues. Trimming took 5 bases from V and 4 from J; bases not matched to a gene: 12. As DNA, the CDR3 is TGTGCCAGCAGCCAAACCGGGACTAGCGGGATTAGGGCAGATACGCAGTATTTT. Amino acid sequence: CASSQTGTSGIRADTQYF.

This clonotype appeared many times. V is TRBV20-1 and J is TRBJ2-5, with 9 bases fitting TRBD2. The CDR3 covers 17 residues. Looked up from germline, CDR1 is DFQATT and CDR2 is SNEGSKA (reference sequence). V lost 1 base, J lost 4 bases, and 13 bases stayed unmatched. CDR3 DNA: TGCAGTGCTAGAGTATTTGCGGGAGGGGGGATGGGAGAGACCCAGTACTTC. It is translated as CSARVFAGGGMGETQYF.

The chain couples TRBV28 to TRBJ2-3; 14 positions agree with TRBD2. Germline V gene lookup returns CDR1 MDHEN and CDR2 SYDVKM. With 5 bases clipped from V and 0 bases from J, the junction kept 7 bases outside the gene matches. This CDR3 is 18 amino acids long. The CDR3 reads CASSAWTSGGHSTDTQYF. As DNA, the CDR3 is TGTGCCAGCAGTGCATGGACTAGCGGGGGGCATAGCACAGATACGCAGTATTTT.

Ten or more counts support this clonotype. The chain uses TRBV28 and TRBJ2-1; 9 nucleotides agree with TRBD2. The CDR3 is 15 amino acids. J gave up 1 base and V 7 bases, and 5 bases lay outside the gene matches. Germline V CDR1 and CDR2: MDHEN, SYDVKM. CDR3 loop: CASKTAGGSYNEQFF. As DNA, the CDR3 is TGTGCCAGCAAGACGGCGGGAGGGTCCTACAATGAGCAGTTCTTC.

This clonotype was found a few times. The V call is TRBV20-1, the J call TRBJ2-2, with unresolved D. Germline-derived CDR1 and CDR2 are DFQATT and SNEGSKA (reference sequence). The CDR3 length is 15 residues. The V end lost 2 bases, the J end lost 4 bases, and 14 bases lay between the germline ends. This chain's CDR3 is CSARTVGLSTGELFF. DNA for the CDR3: TGCAGTGCTAGAACGGTAGGCCTGAGCACCGGGGAGCTGTTTTTT.

Many counts were recorded for this clonotype. The rearrangement joins TRBV5-6 to TRBJ2-7; the D gene is possibly TRBD2 (5 bases). Trimming stripped 0 bases from V and 4 bases from J, with 17 bases between. The CDR3 totals 16 residues. The germline V gene has CDR1 SGHDT and CDR2 YYEEEE. The CDR3 region has the DNA TGTGCCAGCAGCTTGGCCCGTAGGGCGGGTCTGTACGAGCAGTACTTC. Translated: CASSLARRAGLYEQYF.

Only one count was recorded for this clonotype. The chain couples TRBV4-1 to TRBJ1-6, with D uncertain. Looked up from germline, CDR1 is MGHRA and CDR2 is YSYEKL. With 1 base removed from V and 7 bases from J, the gap between germline ends came to 14 bases. This CDR3 has 16 amino acids. The CDR3: CASSQVRTLGNSPLHF. The CDR3 coding sequence is TGCGCCAGCAGCCAAGTTAGGACTCTCGGCAATTCACCCCTCCACTTT.

There are a few counts of this clonotype. The chain carries TRBV12-3 or TRBV12-4 and TRBJ2-5, with D maybe TRBD2 (5 bases). Trimming left V 4 bases short and J 3 bases short, with 12 bases between. The CDR3 covers 14 residues. CDR3 nucleotides: TGTGCCAGCAGTTCGACCTCGGGGAAAGAGACCCAGTACTTC. Its protein is CASSSTSGKETQYF.

The chain carries TRBV5-1 and TRBJ2-2; 12 positions agree with TRBD1. Germline V gene lookup returns CDR1 SGHRS and CDR2 YFSETQ. V shed 4 bases and J 6 bases; nucleotides not matched to a gene: 4. This CDR3 contains 15 residues. CDR3 loop: CASSQGQGAPGELFF. The CDR3 bases are TGCGCCAGCAGCCAGGGACAGGGGGCGCCCGGGGAGCTGTTTTTT.

This clonotype was observed a few times. The chain is built from TRBV12-3 or TRBV12-4 and TRBJ2-1; 9 bases align to TRBD1. J was trimmed by 2 bases and V by 5 bases; bases with no gene match: 16. CDR3 length: 19 residues. CDR3 sequence: CASSPLTGGVTLAYNEQFF. The CDR3 DNA follows: TGTGCCAGCAGTCCCCTGACAGGGGGTGTTACCTTAGCCTACAATGAGCAGTTCTTC.

V is TRBV7-2 and J is TRBJ2-3; no clear D gene. The V gene lost 5 bases and the J gene lost 6 bases, with 15 bases spanning the gap. CDR3 length: 14 amino acids. Germline lookup yields CDR1 SGHTA and CDR2 FQGNSA. DNA for the CDR3: TGTGCCAGCAGCCCCTGGAAGGCCAAGGATACGCAGTATTTT. It yields the protein CASSPWKAKDTQYF.

V and J are TRBV14 and TRBJ2-7; no definite D call. CDR1 and CDR2 from the germline V gene are SGHDN and FVKESK. Between the trimmed V and J ends, which lost 2 bases and 6 bases, there was a span of 11 bases. The length of the CDR3 is 13 residues. In DNA, the CDR3 is TGTGCCAGCAGCCAAAACGGGCCTGTCGAGCAGTACTTC. This translates into CASSQNGPVEQYF.

This clonotype has just a few counts. The V call is TRBV5-1, the J call TRBJ1-2; D unclear. Germline CDR1 SGHRS, CDR2 YFSETQ. CDR3 length: 15 residues. V lost 0 bases to trimming and J lost 4 bases, with 13 bases between them. The CDR3 sequence: CASSLASGGFYGYTF. In DNA, the CDR3 is TGCGCCAGCAGCTTGGCCAGCGGTGGCTTCTATGGCTACACCTTC.

CDR3 in DNA: TGTGCCAGCAGCGTAGATCCTTCCGGGACAGGGGTCTACAATGAGCAGTTCTTC. Translating gives CASSVDPSGTGVYNEQFF. The chain employs TRBV9 and TRBJ2-1; 10 positions match TRBD1. This CDR3 spans 18 amino acids. V was pared by 0 bases and J by 3 bases, with 9 bases of the junction left unmatched. The germline gives CDR1 SGDLS, CDR2 YYNGEE. Full variable domain (outside the CDR3, taken from reference TRBV9 and TRBJ2-1): DSGVTQTPKHLITATGQRVTLRCSPRSGDLSVYWYQQSLDQGLQFLIQYYNGEERAKGNILERFSAQQFPDLHSELNLSSLELGDSALYFCASSVDPSGTGVYNEQFFGPGTRLTVL.

This clonotype was counted ten times or more. The chain is built from TRBV20-1 and TRBJ2-7; tentative D call: TRBD2 (5 bases). Germline lookup yields CDR1 DFQATT and CDR2 SNEGSKA (reference sequence). The V end was cut by 3 bases, the J end by 1 base, with 10 bases between. This CDR3 is 13 amino acids long. CDR3 in amino acids: CSARESGSYEQYF. The CDR3 DNA sequence: TGCAGTGCTAGGGAGAGCGGTTCCTACGAGCAGTACTTC.

The chain combines TRBV10-2 with TRBJ2-5; D not certain. This CDR3 contains 12 residues. Germline lookup yields CDR1 WSHSY and CDR2 SAAADI. The V gene lost 6 bases and the J gene lost 1 base, with 6 bases spanning the gap. The CDR3 region is CASRDGQETQYF. The CDR3 region has the DNA TGCGCCAGCAGGGACGGCCAAGAGACCCAGTACTTC.

This clonotype was observed many times. V gene TRBV11-2 combines with J gene TRBJ2-1, with TRBD2 identical over 13 bases. The CDR3 has 18 amino acids. J lost 0 bases, V lost 5 bases, and 7 bases had no gene match. CDR1 SGHAT and CDR2 FQNNGV come from the germline V gene. The CDR3 DNA reads TGTGCCAGCAGCCCCTCCGGGACTAGCGGGAACTCCTACAATGAGCAGTTCTTC. Its translation is CASSPSGTSGNSYNEQFF.